These 13 T cell receptor beta chains were all obtained from the same sample, sequenced in a study of T cell responses to AZD1222 COVID-19 vaccine. Using immunoSEQ multiplex PCR, the repertoire was profiled, and TCRdb retains in-frame clones only, with some absent. Of about 57,000 clones detected, approximately 83% appear once; the ten largest clones hold approximately 15%. The sequencing used peripheral blood, collected on day 0 of AZD1222 vaccination. The receptors derive from an adult in good health.

The J gene is TRBJ1-4, the V gene TRBV4-2; weak D call: TRBD1 (6 bases). The CDR3 sequence is 15 residues long. The germline V and J ends were trimmed by 5 bases and 6 bases, with 16 bases remaining between them. The germline CDR1 and CDR2 sequences are LGHNA and YNFKEQ. CDR3 protein: CASSRRQVGDEKLFF. The CDR3, as DNA: TGTGCCAGCAGCAGGCGACAGGTGGGAGATGAAAAACTGTTTTTT.

The rearrangement uses TRBV30 and TRBJ2-1, with D uncertain. CDR3 size: 11 residues. Germline CDR1 is GTSNPN and CDR2 is SVGIG (reference sequence). The ends were cut back, 2 bases at V and 9 bases at J, with 8 bases in the middle. The chain's CDR3 is CAWSRNLEQFF. The CDR3 DNA is TGTGCCTGGAGTAGAAACCTTGAGCAGTTCTTC.

The chain is built from TRBV9 and TRBJ1-4; D perhaps matches TRBD1 (5 bases). CDR3 size: 14 residues. The V gene lost 4 bases and the J gene lost 5 bases, with 12 bases spanning the gap. Germline loops: CDR1 SGDLS, CDR2 YYNGEE. The DNA for the CDR3 is TGTGCCAGCAGCCCCCACGGGGCGAATGAAAAACTGTTTTTT. Encoded protein: CASSPHGANEKLFF.

The chain recombines TRBV6-6 with TRBJ1-3; 7 nucleotides line up with TRBD1. V shed 6 bases and J 7 bases; nucleotides not matched to a gene: 9. Germline CDR1 is MNHNY and CDR2 is SVGAGI (reference sequence). The CDR3 is 14 residues long. The CDR3 DNA is TGTGCCAGCAGCGCTACAGGGGCAGACAACACCATATATTTT. Translation: CASSATGADNTIYF.

The rearrangement uses TRBV6-5 and TRBJ1-2; 7 nucleotides match TRBD1. Germline loops: CDR1 MNHEY, CDR2 SVGAGI. V dropped 10 bases and J dropped 6; count of bases not matched to a gene: 14. This CDR3 spans 14 amino acids. The CDR3 spells CATHPMDRLDGYTF. The CDR3 DNA reads TGTGCCACCCACCCCATGGACAGGCTAGATGGCTACACCTTC.

The V and J genes are TRBV28 and TRBJ2-6; D gene unclear. The germline V and J ends were trimmed by 3 bases and 0 bases, with 3 bases remaining between them. Germline V gene sequence: CDR1 MDHEN, CDR2 SYDVKM. This CDR3 is 14 amino acids long. The CDR3 here is CASSLFSGANVLTF. The CDR3 nucleotides read TGTGCCAGCAGTTTGTTCTCTGGGGCCAACGTCCTGACTTTC.

The chain carries TRBV5-4 and TRBJ2-2; D gene ambiguous. Between the trimmed V and J ends, which lost 5 bases and 4 bases, there was a span of 9 bases. The V gene's germline CDR1 is SGHNT and CDR2 YYREEE (reference sequence). The CDR3 is 13 amino acids. CDR3 sequence reads: CASSLIGTGELFF. DNA for the CDR3: TGTGCCAGCAGTCTGATAGGCACCGGGGAGCTGTTTTTT.

This clone showed up just a few times. The V and J genes are TRBV28 and TRBJ2-1, with D perhaps matching TRBD1 (6 bases). CDR3 length equals 15 residues. Trimming pared 9 bases from V and 3 bases from J, leaving 18 bases between. The germline V gene has CDR1 MDHEN and CDR2 SYDVKM. The CDR3: CASYHTGTHYNEQFF. The CDR3 region has the DNA TGTGCCAGTTACCACACCGGGACACACTACAATGAGCAGTTCTTC.

The CDR3 protein is CASSGGWGEQFF. The CDR3 DNA follows: TGTGCCAGCAGTGGAGGTTGGGGTGAGCAGTTCTTC. This rearrangement joins TRBV25-1 to TRBJ2-1; D uncertain. Germline V CDR1 and CDR2: MGHDK, SYGVNS. The V and J ends lost 4 bases and 9 bases respectively, with 10 bases between them. This CDR3 is built from 12 residues.

Written as DNA, the CDR3 is TGTGCCAGCAGCCAAGTCCTTGGTGAGCAGTTCTTC. Translation gives CASSQVLGEQFF. The chain recombines TRBV4-2 with TRBJ2-1; no clear D gene. This CDR3 spans 12 amino acids. Germline V lookup: CDR1 LGHNA, CDR2 YNFKEQ. Between the trimmed V and J ends, which lost 1 base and 9 bases, there was a span of 7 bases.

The J gene is TRBJ1-2, the V gene TRBV9; 9 bases match TRBD1. CDR1 is SGDLS, CDR2 YYNGEE, per germline. This CDR3 comprises 16 residues. V lost 2 bases to trimming and J lost 4 bases; unmatched junction nucleotides: 9. The CDR3 spells CASSVGTGRGSYGYTF. CDR3 bases: TGTGCCAGCAGCGTGGGGACAGGGCGGGGGTCCTATGGCTACACCTTC. The full variable domain, in which reference TRBV9 and TRBJ1-2 provide the parts outside the CDR3, is DSGVTQTPKHLITATGQRVTLRCSPRSGDLSVYWYQQSLDQGLQFLIQYYNGEERAKGNILERFSAQQFPDLHSELNLSSLELGDSALYFCASSVGTGRGSYGYTFGSGTRLTVV.

This clone has just one count. The rearrangement joins TRBV6-2 or TRBV6-3 to TRBJ2-7, with TRBD2 as a possible D gene (6 bases). V was shortened by 2 bases and J by 0 bases, with 8 bases between the two germline ends. This CDR3 has 14 residues. Germline CDR1 is MNHEY and CDR2 is SVGEGT. CDR3: CASSYRTNSYEQYF. CDR3 nucleotide sequence: TGTGCCAGCAGTTACAGGACTAACTCCTACGAGCAGTACTTC.

The sample holds a few counts of this clone. The gene calls are TRBV7-3 and TRBJ2-1; D perhaps matches TRBD2 (7 bases). Trimming shortened V by 5 bases and J by 2 bases, and 22 bases separated the two germline ends. The V gene's germline CDR1 is SGHTA and CDR2 FQGTGA. The CDR3 runs 18 residues. The CDR3 is CASSPRGSGRAAYNEQFF. The CDR3 DNA reads TGTGCCAGCAGCCCCAGGGGCAGTGGGAGGGCAGCCTACAATGAGCAGTTCTTC.